The 13 T cell receptor beta chains reported below all come from one sample, sequenced in a study of blood T cell repertoires in COVID-19. Using immunoSEQ multiplex PCR, the repertoire was profiled, and TCRdb retains in-frame clones only, with some absent. This repertoire shows about 200,000 clones, roughly 86% found once; its top ten account for around 6%. Specimen: PBMCs or T cells enriched from blood (not recorded which). The receptors come from a man between 40 and 49 years old with acute COVID-19.

This clone was picked up a small number of times. The chain joins TRBV5-1 to TRBJ2-7; D is perhaps TRBD1 (6 bases). CDR1 and CDR2 (germline): SGHRS, YFSETQ. The CDR3 sequence is 14 residues long. V was pared by 4 bases and J by 0 bases, with 11 bases between. The CDR3 DNA reads as TGCGCCAGCAGCCGGACAGCCAGCTCCTACGAGCAGTACTTC. Translation gives CASSRTASSYEQYF.

V usage is TRBV28 and J usage is TRBJ1-1; no definite D call. The ends were cut back, 2 bases at V and 3 bases at J, with 4 bases in the middle. The CDR3 runs to 12 residues. Germline CDR1 MDHEN, CDR2 SYDVKM. CDR3 sequence reads: CASSLRYTEAFF. The DNA of the CDR3 is TGTGCCAGCAGTTTACGGTACACTGAAGCTTTCTTT.

The chain employs TRBV2 and TRBJ1-2, with D maybe TRBD1 (6 bases). The germline gives CDR1 SNHLY, CDR2 FYNNEI. CDR3 size: 14 residues. V lost 6 bases and J 4 bases, leaving 15 bases between the germline ends. The CDR3 DNA is TGTGCCAGCAGGGGGGGGCCCCCTTCCTATGGCTACACCTTC. Translation gives CASRGGPPSYGYTF.

The rearrangement joins TRBV6-2 or TRBV6-3 to TRBJ2-3; 10 bases are a match to TRBD2. The CDR3 has 17 residues. CDR1 MNHEY and CDR2 SVGEGT come from the germline V gene. Trimming took 6 bases from V and 5 from J; bases not matched to a gene: 14. The CDR3 DNA sequence: TGTGCCAGCAGCTCGCCTCTAGCGGGAGTTCGTGGAGATACGCAGTATTTT. This sequence encodes CASSSPLAGVRGDTQYF.

This clone was seen just once. The chain uses TRBV6-6 and TRBJ2-5; the match to TRBD1 covers 7 bases. Trimming removed 5 bases from V and 10 bases from J; junction bases left unmatched: 4. This CDR3 has 11 amino acids. CDR1 is MNHNY and CDR2 is SVGAGI in the germline V gene (reference sequence). DNA for the CDR3: TGTGCCAGCAGTGCCCGGGACAGCCAGTACTTC. Protein sequence: CASSARDSQYF.

V gene TRBV27 combines with J gene TRBJ2-3; 11 bases fit TRBD2. The CDR3 is 15 amino acids. Germline lookup yields CDR1 MNHEY and CDR2 SMNVEV (reference sequence). V dropped 3 bases and J dropped 5; count of bases not matched to a gene: 4. The CDR3 DNA follows: TGTGCCAGCAGTTTTGTAGCGGGAGGGCAAGATACGCAGTATTTT. Its protein product is CASSFVAGGQDTQYF.

This clone was seen once. V usage is TRBV28 and J usage is TRBJ1-6; D might be TRBD1 (6 bases). Trimming removed 6 bases at V and 3 bases at J, with 9 bases between. Germline values: CDR1 MDHEN, CDR2 SYDVKM. The CDR3 length is 14 residues. CDR3 in DNA: TGTGCCAGCAGACAGACAGGCTATAATTCACCCCTCCACTTT. This gives the protein CASRQTGYNSPLHF.

The chain joins TRBV28 to TRBJ2-4, with 7 bases matching TRBD2. The germline gives CDR1 MDHEN, CDR2 SYDVKM. This CDR3 spans 17 amino acids. With V trimmed by 7 bases and J by 1 base, 13 bases remained unmatched. This CDR3 is CASMLRGGSNAKNIQYF. The CDR3 DNA reads TGTGCCAGCATGTTGAGGGGCGGGAGTAACGCCAAAAACATTCAGTACTTC. The full variable domain, in which reference TRBV28 and TRBJ2-4 provide the parts outside the CDR3, is DVKVTQSSRYLVKRTGEKVFLECVQDMDHENMFWYRQDPGLGLRLIYFSYDVKMKEKGDIPEGYSVSREKKERFSLILESASTNQTSMYLCASMLRGGSNAKNIQYFGAGTRLSVL.

V gene TRBV2 combines with J gene TRBJ1-2; tentatively, D is TRBD1 (5 bases). Germline V gene lookup returns CDR1 SNHLY and CDR2 FYNNEI. The CDR3 is made up of 13 amino acids. Trimming shortened V by 3 bases and J by 0 bases, and 5 bases separated the two germline ends. This CDR3 is CASSEDTNYGYTF. The CDR3, as DNA: TGTGCCAGCAGTGAGGACACTAACTATGGCTACACCTTC.

The gene calls are TRBV28 and TRBJ2-7; 9 bases align to TRBD1. CDR3 size: 14 residues. V gave up 8 bases and J gave up 2 bases; unmatched junction bases: 7. Germline CDR1 is MDHEN and CDR2 is SYDVKM. The CDR3 bases are TGTGCCAGCGGGGGGACAGGGCAAACCTACGAGCAGTACTTC. Protein product: CASGGTGQTYEQYF.

V and J are TRBV7-9 and TRBJ2-1; 7 bases fit TRBD2. With 5 bases clipped from V and 2 bases from J, the junction kept 9 bases outside the gene matches. Germline V gene data show CDR1 as SEHNR and CDR2 as FQNEAQ (reference sequence). The CDR3 runs to 16 residues. CDR3 sequence (DNA): TGTGCCAGCAGCCCCTATGGCGGGAGCCCCTACAATGAGCAGTTCTTC. Its translation: CASSPYGGSPYNEQFF. The full variable domain, completed using reference TRBV7-9 and TRBJ2-1, is DTGVSQNPRHKITKRGQNVTFRCDPISEHNRLYWYRQTLGQGPEFLTYFQNEAQLEKSRLLSDRFSAERPKGSFSTLEIQRTEQGDSAMYLCASSPYGGSPYNEQFFGPGTRLTVL.

J is TRBJ1-1 and V is TRBV2; D is uncertain. Per germline, CDR1 SNHLY and CDR2 FYNNEI. Trimming took off 4 bases at V and 6 bases at J, with 12 bases between the two ends. The CDR3 has 13 residues. DNA for the CDR3: TGTGCCAGCAGTGCCTCGGGAGGAGCTGAAGCTTTCTTT. This gives the protein CASSASGGAEAFF.

The CDR3 spells CASSARSLNSGNTIYF. The CDR3 bases are TGTGCCAGCAGCGCACGGAGCCTCAACTCTGGAAACACCATATATTTT. The V and J genes are TRBV7-9 and TRBJ1-3; D unclear. Per the germline V gene, CDR1 is SEHNR and CDR2 is FQNEAQ (reference sequence). V was trimmed by 5 bases and J by 0 bases, leaving 14 bases between them. The CDR3 covers 16 residues.